Following are 29 T cell receptor beta chains from one sample sequenced in a study of OX40 agonist ivuxolimab in advanced cancers. Data came from immunoSEQ multiplex PCR; TCRdb stores just in-frame clones and leaves some out. The sample includes about 100,000 clones, around 90% seen only once; the top ten take roughly 1.3%. This material consisted of CD4+ or CD8+ T cells sorted from blood, taken in a trial of the OX40 agonist ivuxolimab. All receptors come from an adult with an advanced solid tumor such as melanoma, head and neck, liver or kidney cancer.

The chain recombines TRBV11-3 with TRBJ2-2; D is ambiguous. Per germline, CDR1 SGHNT and CDR2 YENEEA. The CDR3 consists of 13 residues. Between the trimmed V and J ends, which lost 5 bases and 5 bases, there was a span of 9 bases. The CDR3: CASSPTLTGELFF. CDR3 nucleotides: TGTGCCAGCAGCCCGACTCTTACCGGGGAGCTGTTTTTT.

This chain joins TRBV19 and TRBJ1-2; 7 positions agree with TRBD1. J gave up 4 bases and V 0 bases, and 14 bases lay outside the gene matches. The CDR3 loop spans 18 amino acids. From germline, CDR1 is LNHDA and CDR2 SQIVND (reference sequence). CDR3 amino acids: CASSIDKGALSITYGYTF. CDR3 DNA: TGTGCCAGTAGTATAGACAAGGGGGCGCTTTCGATTACCTATGGCTACACCTTC.

The genes are TRBV6-1 and TRBJ1-5, with D tentatively TRBD1 (5 bases). This CDR3 is 16 amino acids long. Per the germline V gene, CDR1 is MNHNS and CDR2 is SASEGT. V lost 3 bases and J 2 bases, leaving 14 bases between the germline ends. For the CDR3, the DNA is TGTGCCAGCAGTGACAGGAGGGGCGTAGGCAATCAGCCCCAGCATTTT. This translates into CASSDRRGVGNQPQHF.

The CDR3 reads CSVELMSVYGYTF. The CDR3 nucleotides are TGCAGCGTTGAATTAATGTCAGTCTATGGCTACACCTTC. This chain uses TRBV29-1 with TRBJ1-2; no firm D call. Trimming stripped 2 bases from V and 4 bases from J, with 11 bases between. The CDR3 consists of 13 residues. In germline, CDR1 is SQVTM, CDR2 ANQGSEA.

V usage is TRBV6-5 and J usage is TRBJ2-7; perhaps TRBD2 as D (6 bases). V was shortened by 6 bases and J by 2 bases, with 17 bases between the two germline ends. Germline CDR1 MNHEY, CDR2 SVGAGI. This CDR3 has 15 residues. CDR3 nucleotide sequence: TGTGCCAGCAGGCTTACCGGGACTCTAACCTACGAGCAGTACTTC. This gives the protein CASRLTGTLTYEQYF.

The chain is built from TRBV5-1 and TRBJ1-1; D is ambiguous. This CDR3 spans 14 amino acids. From germline, CDR1 is SGHRS and CDR2 YFSETQ. Trimming cost V 1 base and J 1 base, with 8 bases left between them. This CDR3 is CASSLLEGNTEAFF. The CDR3 DNA follows: TGCGCCAGCAGCTTGTTAGAGGGGAACACTGAAGCTTTCTTT.

The chain is built from TRBV11-1 and TRBJ2-1, with 8 bases that match TRBD2. V lost 5 bases, J lost 6 bases, and 9 bases stayed unmatched. This CDR3 spans 15 amino acids. Per germline, CDR1 SGHAT and CDR2 FQDESV (reference sequence). The CDR3 region is CASSTRTSSINEQFF. DNA of the CDR3: TGTGCCAGCAGCACGAGGACTAGCAGCATCAATGAGCAGTTCTTC.

The chain joins TRBV5-1 to TRBJ2-7; D is perhaps TRBD2 (6 bases). CDR1 is SGHRS, CDR2 YFSETQ, per germline. Trimming stripped 4 bases from V and 3 bases from J, with 11 bases between. The CDR3 consists of 13 residues. The CDR3 region is CASSIQGGYEQYF. CDR3 nucleotides: TGCGCCAGCAGCATCCAGGGAGGCTACGAGCAGTACTTC.

The gene calls are TRBV7-9 and TRBJ1-2; D is uncertain. V was clipped by 1 base and J by 2 bases, with 5 bases between them. There are 13 residues in the CDR3. Germline V gene data show CDR1 as SEHNR and CDR2 as FQNEAQ (reference sequence). CDR3 sequence (DNA): TGTGCCAGCAGCTTAGGACGGAACTATGGCTACACCTTC. Amino acids: CASSLGRNYGYTF.

This clone appeared a few times. The CDR3 DNA follows: TGTGCCAGCTCAACAACAGGAGGTCAGCCCCAGCATTTT. Protein product: CASSTTGGQPQHF. The chain joins TRBV18 to TRBJ1-5; possibly TRBD1 for D (5 bases). This CDR3 is 13 amino acids long. Per germline, CDR1 KGHSH and CDR2 LQKENI. Trimming pared 5 bases from V and 6 bases from J, leaving 11 bases between.

This chain uses TRBV9 with TRBJ2-1; D ambiguous. The CDR3 loop spans 13 amino acids. Germline CDR1 SGDLS, CDR2 YYNGEE. Trimming cost V 3 bases and J 4 bases, with 8 bases left between them. The CDR3 here is CASSAGHYNEQFF. Here the CDR3 DNA reads TGTGCCAGCAGCGCCGGCCATTACAATGAGCAGTTCTTC.

This chain connects TRBV19 to TRBJ2-5; TRBD2 might be the D (6 bases). The CDR3 runs 16 residues. The V gene lost 5 bases and the J gene lost 3 bases, with 19 bases spanning the gap. Germline CDR1 and CDR2: LNHDA and SQIVND (reference sequence). CDR3 DNA sequence: TGTGCCAGTAGTCCCCCGGGACTCCGAGGAGAAGAGACCCAGTACTTC. Its translation is CASSPPGLRGEETQYF.

This chain uses TRBV5-1 with TRBJ2-7, with D maybe TRBD1 (6 bases). This CDR3 region has 13 residues. V was shortened by 0 bases and J by 5 bases, with 9 bases between the two germline ends. Germline CDR1 SGHRS, CDR2 YFSETQ. The CDR3 nucleotides are TGCGCCAGCAGCTTGGCGGGGACAAACGAGCAGTACTTC. Translated, it gives CASSLAGTNEQYF.

CDR3 sequence (DNA): TGTGCCAGCAGTTTCCGGGACACGGCTCGGGACACTGAAGCTTTCTTT. Amino acids: CASSFRDTARDTEAFF. This chain joins TRBV28 and TRBJ1-1; D possibly corresponds to TRBD1 (6 bases). The V end was cut by 3 bases, the J end by 3 bases, with 17 bases between. This CDR3 contains 16 residues. Germline CDR1 and CDR2: MDHEN and SYDVKM.

The chain is built from TRBV15 and TRBJ1-1; TRBD1 agrees at 7 bases. The CDR3 totals 15 residues. Trimming took 0 bases from V and 6 from J; bases not matched to a gene: 7. Looked up from germline, CDR1 is LNHNV and CDR2 is YYDKDF (reference sequence). This CDR3 is CATSRDESGGAEAFF. The CDR3 DNA reads as TGTGCCACCAGCAGAGACGAGTCAGGGGGTGCTGAAGCTTTCTTT.

This clone was seen once. This chain uses TRBV18 with TRBJ1-5; tentatively, D is TRBD1 (5 bases). Germline V gives CDR1 KGHSH, CDR2 LQKENI. Trimming pared 3 bases from V and 1 base from J, leaving 10 bases between. This CDR3 is built from 15 residues. CDR3 residues: CASSPSGGSNQPQHF. DNA for the CDR3: TGTGCCAGCTCACCTTCTGGGGGAAGCAATCAGCCCCAGCATTTT.

The chain couples TRBV11-3 to TRBJ2-2; D is undetermined. Trimming cost V 2 bases and J 8 bases, with 6 bases left between them. There are 12 residues in the CDR3. Germline V lookup: CDR1 SGHNT, CDR2 YENEEA. The CDR3 nucleotides are TGTGCCAGCAGCTTACTTCAGGGGGAGCTGTTTTTT. It yields the protein CASSLLQGELFF.

This clone was counted only a few times. CDR3 nucleotides: TGTGCCAGCAGCGATGGACGGGGCACTGAAGCTTTCTTT. It is translated as CASSDGRGTEAFF. The chain joins TRBV7-6 to TRBJ1-1; D is undetermined. Germline CDR1 and CDR2: SGHVS and FNYEAQ. The length of the CDR3 is 13 residues. V lost 5 bases to trimming and J lost 4 bases, with 11 bases between them.

The chain is built from TRBV19 and TRBJ2-7; 11 nucleotides align to TRBD2. Germline CDR1 and CDR2: LNHDA and SQIVND (reference sequence). J was trimmed by 4 bases and V by 6 bases; bases with no gene match: 8. This CDR3 has 15 amino acids. CDR3 loop: CASSLTSGSAYEQYF. The DNA of the CDR3 is TGTGCCAGTAGCCTTACTAGCGGGAGCGCTTACGAGCAGTACTTC.

The genes are TRBV9 and TRBJ2-1, with D tentatively TRBD1 (7 bases). CDR1 and CDR2 from the germline V gene are SGDLS and YYNGEE. The CDR3 has 14 amino acids. Trimming removed 2 bases at V and 4 bases at J, with 10 bases between. The CDR3 loop reads CASSVPGGYNEQFF. The CDR3 coding sequence is TGTGCCAGCAGCGTCCCAGGGGGGTACAATGAGCAGTTCTTC.

The gene calls are TRBV28 and TRBJ2-1, with a possible D match to TRBD1 (6 bases). V lost 4 bases and J lost 3, with 13 bases in between. The CDR3 has 15 amino acids. Looked up from germline, CDR1 is MDHEN and CDR2 is SYDVKM. CDR3 sequence (DNA): TGTGCCAGCAGTTCACCGACAGGTGGCTACAATGAGCAGTTCTTC. Its protein product is CASSSPTGGYNEQFF.

V and J are TRBV28 and TRBJ2-7; no clear D. Between the trimmed V and J ends, which lost 7 bases and 0 bases, there was a span of 7 bases. Germline-derived CDR1 and CDR2 are MDHEN and SYDVKM. The CDR3 is 12 residues long. The CDR3 loop reads CASKADSYEQYF. CDR3 sequence (DNA): TGTGCCAGCAAGGCAGACTCCTACGAGCAGTACTTC.

This chain links TRBV28 with TRBJ2-7; 11 bases are shared with TRBD2. After removal of 1 base from V and 3 bases from J, the junction contained 2 bases not matched to a gene. Germline values: CDR1 MDHEN, CDR2 SYDVKM. This CDR3 contains 15 residues. The CDR3 spells CASSLSLAGGYEQYF. DNA of the CDR3: TGTGCCAGCAGTTTATCTCTAGCGGGGGGCTACGAGCAGTACTTC.

The chain employs TRBV6-5 and TRBJ1-1, with D tentatively TRBD1 (5 bases). The ends were cut back, 6 bases at V and 1 base at J, with 15 bases in the middle. Germline V gene sequence: CDR1 MNHEY, CDR2 SVGAGI. There are 15 residues in the CDR3. The CDR3 here is CASSPGGSWNTEAFF. The DNA for the CDR3 is TGTGCCAGCAGCCCGGGGGGGTCTTGGAACACTGAAGCTTTCTTT.

The chain employs TRBV5-6 and TRBJ2-5, with D perhaps TRBD1 (5 bases). The CDR3 spans 15 residues. Trimming left V 2 bases short and J 1 base short, with 12 bases between. The germline gives CDR1 SGHDT, CDR2 YYEEEE. The CDR3 coding sequence is TGTGCCAGCAGCTTTGGGGCAGGGCCCCAAGAGACCCAGTACTTC. Translation: CASSFGAGPQETQYF.

This chain connects TRBV6-1 to TRBJ1-1; maybe TRBD1 (6 bases). The CDR3 contains 15 residues. V gave up 4 bases and J gave up 3 bases, with 15 bases separating them. Germline CDR1 is MNHNS and CDR2 is SASEGT. CDR3 in DNA: TGTGCCAGCAGTGTAACAGGGAGAGTGGACACTGAAGCTTTCTTT. Translated, it gives CASSVTGRVDTEAFF.

The rearrangement links TRBV28 to TRBJ2-7; D may be TRBD1 or TRBD2 (5 bases each). The germline gives CDR1 MDHEN, CDR2 SYDVKM. The CDR3 covers 14 residues. The germline V and J ends were trimmed by 5 bases and 2 bases, with 13 bases remaining between them. CDR3 region: CASSPGTATYEQYF. Here the CDR3 DNA reads TGTGCCAGCAGTCCAGGGACGGCTACCTACGAGCAGTACTTC.

The chain recombines TRBV5-1 with TRBJ2-5; 11 bases are a match to TRBD2. In germline, CDR1 is SGHRS, CDR2 YFSETQ. V shed 4 bases, J shed 1 base, and the junction held 3 bases outside the gene matches. The CDR3 runs to 15 residues. The CDR3 region is CASSAGTSGQETQYF. The CDR3 DNA sequence: TGCGCCAGCAGCGCTGGGACTAGCGGCCAAGAGACCCAGTACTTC.

The chain links TRBV5-4 to TRBJ2-1; 10 bases match TRBD2. V dropped 5 bases and J dropped 6; count of bases not matched to a gene: 11. Germline V gene lookup returns CDR1 SGHNT and CDR2 YYREEE (reference sequence). The CDR3 runs 16 residues. CDR3 nucleotides: TGTGCCAGCAGGGCTGGGGGGCTAGCGGGAGTCAATGAGCAGTTCTTC. It specifies CASRAGGLAGVNEQFF. The whole variable domain, remainder taken from reference TRBV5-4 and TRBJ2-1, is ETGVTQSPTHLIKTRGQQVTLRCSSQSGHNTVSWYQQALGQGPQFIFQYYREEENGRGNFPPRFSGLQFPNYSSELNVNALELDDSALYLCASRAGGLAGVNEQFFGPGTRLTVL.